What follows is one T cell receptor beta chain and its context. Its antigen is unidentified. This entry belongs to a study of graft-versus-host responses after intestinal transplantation. Study context: Transplantation in recipients was multivisceral, liver-intestinal, or isolated intestinal. Induction with anti-thymocyte globulin, then tacrolimus and steroids for around three years, was given to all recipients.

Generated by immunoSEQ multiplex PCR, the TCRdb table keeps only in-frame clones and is missing some. The sample has tens of thousands of clones, 80% to 85% seen once. There are 12 residues in the CDR3. Trimming removed 5 bases from V and 3 bases from J, with 11 bases in between. Germline values: CDR1 SQVTM, CDR2 ANQGSEA. The study's findings and limits: There was an association between peak levels of circulating GvH clones and early post-transplant HvG declines. Investigators detected GvH clones in recipient marrow, with some emerging earlier in ileum or blood.

This specimen was unstimulated CD8+ T cells sorted from spleen or lymph node cells, taken before intestinal transplant. The V and J genes are TRBV29-1 and TRBJ2-7, with a possible D match to TRBD1 (6 bases). This sequence originates from a human donor who received an intestinal transplant. CDR3 in DNA: TGCAGCGTTTTAGGGGACAACTACGAGCAGTACTTC. It translates to CSVLGDNYEQYF.